A single T cell receptor (beta chain) is shown here with its context. Its antigen is unknown. The record has no base qualities; no much larger clone is one base away. This entry comes from a study of blood T cells in healthy people across ages (dated by TCRdb to 2013 to 2016). At the level of the whole study: In model experiments, template switching captured roughly one uniquely barcoded TCR beta cDNA molecule for every two T cells. Using deep sequencing normalized with unique cDNA molecular identifiers, the study measured how TCR beta repertoire diversity changes with age. Donors were grouped into four age groups: young (average approximately 16 years), middle-aged (39), aged (approximately 58) and long-lived (around 80). To avoid experimental bias, donors of different ages were spread randomly across the sequencing lanes. The study analyzed two additional independent replicas of 1 million unique cDNA reads from the same blood draw for two donors, one aged 18 to 30 and one aged 80 or older.

Libraries were built with 5' RACE. TCRdb records Illumina HiSeq 2500 as the sequencer. The second PCR ran for roughly 7 to 11 cycles and used a J-beta primer mix along with a sample-barcoded 5' primer. Each TCR beta cDNA molecule received a unique molecular identifier from a template-switch 5' adaptor carrying 12 random nucleotides. Each sample yielded at least 2.5 million CDR3-containing paired-end reads. First-strand cDNA was synthesized from all RNA with the Mint cDNA synthesis kit, primed by a TRBC-specific oligonucleotide. Following uracil-DNA glycosylase treatment, a first 18-cycle PCR with universal primers M1SS and BC2_uni_R was performed on all cDNA. Turning to the authors' computational methods: Each sample was normalized by randomly selecting 1 million high-quality reads, each carrying a distinct molecular identifier. Instead of being binned into consensus sequences, reads with shared molecular identifiers were discarded. MiTCR, run with a Q25 quality threshold and the strictest error-elimination algorithm, handled CDR3 identification, clonotype clustering and error correction. Lower-bound total TCR beta diversity was estimated with a nonparametric unseen species model using Euler transformation. TCRdb passed the public sequencing reads through fastp at Q25 and MiXCR, retaining productive beta sequences. Rows are combined by CDR3 protein, so each entry shows the most common genes and DNA. The V and J calls shown here were made by TCRdb, not taken from the authors' results. The sample data list about 320,000 distinct CDR3 sequences, and 27% of these were observed just once. The biggest ten clones account for 25% to 30% of the sample.

The donors were roughly 40 Caucasian individuals from Russia, aged 6 to 90 years, who were systemically healthy. Roughly 9.5 milliliters of peripheral blood were drawn from each donor into EDTA-treated Vacutainer tubes. Ficoll-Paque density-gradient centrifugation was used to isolate PBMCs, with at least 6 million per sample. Trizol reagent was used to extract total RNA from PBMCs, with at least 5 micrograms per sample. Naive CD45RAhigh/CD27high T cell percentages were measured by flow cytometry on a PBMC aliquot from every donor. Study-level results and caveats: Because profiling used bulk unsorted PBMCs, naive and antigen-experienced compartments could not be compared conclusively. Estimates of total diversity based on one million sequenced T cells were considered lower bounds and underestimates. As age increased, observed TCR beta diversity per million T cells dropped in a roughly linear way, and a significant reduction was already evident by age 40. Because donor CMV infection status was unknown, age-related changes in expanded clonotypes were potentially confounded. Compared with the aged group, the long-lived group had more naive CD4+ T cells, fewer expanded clones and increased TCR diversity, a pattern suggesting age selection. There was a strong correlation between observed TCR beta diversity and the percentage of naive T cells measured by flow cytometry.

Material: blood. The TCR comes from a woman in her seventies in good health.

The CDR3 region: CASSAGATWQFF. The DNA sequence is given as TGTGCCAGCAGCGCAGGGGCGACTTGGCAGTTCTTC. This chain joins TRBV2 to TRBJ2-1; a tentative D match to TRBD1 spans 6 bases. V was cut back by 6 bases and J by 12 bases, leaving a gap of 15 bases between them. Inclusive of the bounding cysteine and phenylalanine, the CDR3 is 12 residues long. CDR3 DNA is the only sequence kept; it has 36 bases, read in frame from the first base. The germline V gene encodes CDR1 SNHLY and CDR2 FYNNEI. Joined to the reference TRBV2 and TRBJ2-1 proteins, this CDR3 gives the full variable domain: EPEVTQTPSHQVTQMGQEVILRCVPISNHLYFYWYRQILGQKVEFLVSFYNNEISEKSEIFDDQFSVERPDGSNFTLKIRSTKLEDSAMYFCASSAGATWQFFGPGTRLTVL.